This TCR beta chain was captured by sequencing in a study of T-cell memory formation after mild COVID-19. Study-wide results and caveats: Contracting CD4+ clones lay largely in CM and EM, with CD8+ ones residing in EMRA.

TCRdb re-called the 5' RACE reads through MiXCR, storing one row per CDR3 protein. The sample lists 300,000 to 350,000 distinct CDR3 sequences; over 10% were seen once. As to this clonotype: Its antigen is not identified.

The V end was cut by 3 bases, the J end by 2 bases, with 10 bases between. The CDR3 extends over 14 amino acids. The germline V gene encodes CDR1 SGHTA and CDR2 FQGNSA. The chain joins TRBV7-2 to TRBJ2-5; TRBD1 might be the D (5 bases). Input material: PBMCs or a T cell subset sorted from them (not recorded which). This receptor was taken from a man aged 18 to 29 who had mild COVID-19 (a few samples of this study predate the infection). Cell type and time point are not known. CDR3 region: CASSFQGAQETQYF. CDR3 in DNA: TGTGCCAGCAGCTTCCAGGGTGCACAAGAGACCCAGTACTTC. Drawing the rest from reference TRBV7-2 and TRBJ2-5, the complete variable domain is GAGVSQSPSNKVTEKGKDVELRCDPISGHTALYWYRQSLGQGLEFLIYFQGNSAPDKSGLPSDRFSAERTGGSVSTLTIQRTQQEDSAVYLCASSFQGAQETQYFGPGTRLLVL.